This entry is about one TCR beta chain. The data were obtained in a study of control samples from healthy donors and cancer patients. The method was immunoSEQ multiplex PCR; TCRdb's version includes in-frame clones alone and lacks a portion of them. The data contain under 450,000 clones, 90% of them singletons. There are 14 residues in the CDR3. The V end lost 0 bases, the J end lost 3 bases, and 7 bases lay between the germline ends. Germline CDR1 and CDR2: SGHKS and YYEKEE (reference sequence). This clonotype was obtained from a man aged 40-49 years with head and neck cancer. Sequences were obtained from PBMCs. The chain joins TRBV5-5 to TRBJ2-1, with D perhaps assigned TRBD1 or TRBD2 (5 bases each). This CDR3 is CASSLGGIYNEQFF. The CDR3 DNA follows: TGTGCCAGCAGCTTGGGGGGGATCTACAATGAGCAGTTCTTC.